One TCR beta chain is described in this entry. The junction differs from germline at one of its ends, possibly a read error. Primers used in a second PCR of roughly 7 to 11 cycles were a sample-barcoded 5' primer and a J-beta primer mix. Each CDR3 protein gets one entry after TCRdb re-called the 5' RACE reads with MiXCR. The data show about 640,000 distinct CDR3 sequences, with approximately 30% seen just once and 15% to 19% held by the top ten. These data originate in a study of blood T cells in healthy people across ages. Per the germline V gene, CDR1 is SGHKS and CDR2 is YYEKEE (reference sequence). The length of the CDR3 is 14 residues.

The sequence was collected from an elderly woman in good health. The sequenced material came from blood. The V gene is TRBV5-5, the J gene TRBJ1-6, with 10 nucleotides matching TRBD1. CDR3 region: CASSRDRGFSPRHF. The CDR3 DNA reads TGTGCCAGCAGCCGGGACAGGGGTTTTTCACCCCGCCACTTT.